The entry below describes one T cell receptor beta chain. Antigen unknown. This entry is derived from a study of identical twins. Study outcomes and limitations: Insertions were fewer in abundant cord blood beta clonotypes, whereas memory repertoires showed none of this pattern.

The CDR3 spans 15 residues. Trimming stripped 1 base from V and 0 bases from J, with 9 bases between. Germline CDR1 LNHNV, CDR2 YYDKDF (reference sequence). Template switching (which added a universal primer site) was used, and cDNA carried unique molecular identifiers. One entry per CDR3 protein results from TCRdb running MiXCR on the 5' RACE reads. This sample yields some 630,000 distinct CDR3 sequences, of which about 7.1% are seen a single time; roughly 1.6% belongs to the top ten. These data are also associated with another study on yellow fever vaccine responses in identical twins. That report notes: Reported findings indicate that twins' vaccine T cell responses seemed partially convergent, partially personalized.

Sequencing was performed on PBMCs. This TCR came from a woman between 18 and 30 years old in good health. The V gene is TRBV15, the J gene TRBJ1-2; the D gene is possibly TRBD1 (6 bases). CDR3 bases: TGTGCCACCAGCAGAGCCCAGGGGCCTAACTATGGCTACACCTTC. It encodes CATSRAQGPNYGYTF.